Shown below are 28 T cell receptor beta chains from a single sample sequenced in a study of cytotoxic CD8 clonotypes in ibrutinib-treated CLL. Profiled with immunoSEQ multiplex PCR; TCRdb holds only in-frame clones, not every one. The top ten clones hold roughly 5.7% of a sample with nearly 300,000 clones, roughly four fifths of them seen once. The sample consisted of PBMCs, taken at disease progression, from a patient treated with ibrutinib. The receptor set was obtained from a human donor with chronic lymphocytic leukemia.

For the CDR3, the DNA is TGTGCCAGCAGTGACTTAACAGGGATCGGAAACACCATATATTTT. It encodes CASSDLTGIGNTIYF. This chain uses TRBV25-1 with TRBJ1-3; a weak D match, TRBD1 (6 bases). Per the germline V gene, CDR1 is MGHDK and CDR2 is SYGVNS. V lost 3 bases and J lost 4, with 13 bases in between. There are 15 residues in the CDR3.

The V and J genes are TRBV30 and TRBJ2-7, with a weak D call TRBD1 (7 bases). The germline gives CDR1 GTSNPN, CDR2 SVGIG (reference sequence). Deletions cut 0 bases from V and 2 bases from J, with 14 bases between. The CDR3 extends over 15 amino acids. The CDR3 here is CAWSVSGQGAYEQYF. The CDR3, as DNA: TGTGCCTGGAGTGTAAGCGGGCAGGGGGCCTACGAGCAGTACTTC.

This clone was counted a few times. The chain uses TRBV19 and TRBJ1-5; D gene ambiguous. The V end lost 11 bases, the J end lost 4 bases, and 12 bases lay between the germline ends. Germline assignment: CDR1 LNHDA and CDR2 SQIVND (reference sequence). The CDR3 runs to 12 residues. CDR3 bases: TGTGCCGCCGGGCCCTCTAATCAGCCCCAGCATTTT. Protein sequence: CAAGPSNQPQHF. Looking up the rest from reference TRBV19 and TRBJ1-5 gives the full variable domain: DGGITQSPKYLFRKEGQNVTLSCEQNLNHDAMYWYRQDPGQGLRLIYYSQIVNDFQKGDIAEGYSVSREKKESFPLTVTSAQKNPTAFYLCAAGPSNQPQHFGDGTRLSIL.

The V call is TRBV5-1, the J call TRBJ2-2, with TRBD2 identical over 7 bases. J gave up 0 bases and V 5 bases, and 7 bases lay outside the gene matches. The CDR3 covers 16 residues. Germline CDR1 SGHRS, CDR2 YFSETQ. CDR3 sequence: CASSLLAETNTGELFF. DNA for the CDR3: TGCGCCAGCAGTTTGCTAGCGGAAACGAACACCGGGGAGCTGTTTTTT.

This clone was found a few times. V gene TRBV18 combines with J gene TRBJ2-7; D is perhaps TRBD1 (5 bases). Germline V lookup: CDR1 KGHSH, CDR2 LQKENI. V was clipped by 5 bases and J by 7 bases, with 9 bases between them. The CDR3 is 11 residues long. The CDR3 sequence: CASSDREEQYF. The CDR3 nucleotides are TGTGCCAGCTCAGACAGAGAAGAGCAGTACTTC.

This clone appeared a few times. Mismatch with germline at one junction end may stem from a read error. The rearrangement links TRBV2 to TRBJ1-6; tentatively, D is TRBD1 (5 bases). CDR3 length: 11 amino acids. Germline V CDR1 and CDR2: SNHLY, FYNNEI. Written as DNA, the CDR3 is TGTGCCAGCAGTTCGGCGGGACGGGGTTACTTT. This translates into CASSSAGRGYF.

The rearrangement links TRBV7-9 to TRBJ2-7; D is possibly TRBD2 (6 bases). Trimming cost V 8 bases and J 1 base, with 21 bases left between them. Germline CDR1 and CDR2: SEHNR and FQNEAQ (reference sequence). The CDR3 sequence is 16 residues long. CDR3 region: CASSHLGSGPSYEQYF. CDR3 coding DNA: TGTGCCAGCTCCCATCTCGGCAGCGGGCCATCCTACGAGCAGTACTTC.

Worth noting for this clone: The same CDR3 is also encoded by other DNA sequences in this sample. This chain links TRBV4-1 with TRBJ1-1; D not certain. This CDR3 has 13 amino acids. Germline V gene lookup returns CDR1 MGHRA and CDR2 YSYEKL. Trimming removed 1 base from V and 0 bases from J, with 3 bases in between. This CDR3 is CASSQGVNTEAFF. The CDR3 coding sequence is TGCGCCAGCAGCCAAGGAGTGAACACTGAAGCTTTCTTT.

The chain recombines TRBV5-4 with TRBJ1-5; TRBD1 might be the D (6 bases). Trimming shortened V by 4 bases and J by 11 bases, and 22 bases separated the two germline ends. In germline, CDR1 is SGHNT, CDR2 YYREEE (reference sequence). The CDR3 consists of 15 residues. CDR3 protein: CASSLWGGASSTQHF. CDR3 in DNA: TGTGCCAGCAGCCTATGGGGGGGGGCGTCGAGTACCCAGCATTTT.

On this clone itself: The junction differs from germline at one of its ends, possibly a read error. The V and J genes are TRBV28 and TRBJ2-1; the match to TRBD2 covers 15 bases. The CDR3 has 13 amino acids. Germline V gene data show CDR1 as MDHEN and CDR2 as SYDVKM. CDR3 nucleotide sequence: TGTGCCAGCAGTTGGGGACTAGCGGGGGGATTTGTCTTC. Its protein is CASSWGLAGGFVF.

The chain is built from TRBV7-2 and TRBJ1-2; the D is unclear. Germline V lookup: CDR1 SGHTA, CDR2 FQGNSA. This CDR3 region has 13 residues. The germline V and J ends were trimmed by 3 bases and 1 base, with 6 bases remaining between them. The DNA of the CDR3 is TGTGCCAGCAGCTTGGCCAATAACTATGGCTACACCTTC. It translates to CASSLANNYGYTF.

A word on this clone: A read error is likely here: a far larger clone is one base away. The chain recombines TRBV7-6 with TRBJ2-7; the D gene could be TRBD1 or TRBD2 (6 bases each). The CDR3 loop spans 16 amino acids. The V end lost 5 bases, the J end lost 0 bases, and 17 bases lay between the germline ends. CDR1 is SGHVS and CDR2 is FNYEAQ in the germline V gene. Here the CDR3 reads CASSVGAGFSSYEQYF. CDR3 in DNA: TGTGCCAGCAGCGTGGGGGCGGGGTTTAGCTCCTACGAGCAGTACTTC.

The DNA for the CDR3 is TGTGCCAGCAGTTATTGGAGCAACTATGGCTACACCTTC. Translating it yields CASSYWSNYGYTF. V usage is TRBV6-5 and J usage is TRBJ1-2; D not certain. Germline lookup yields CDR1 MNHEY and CDR2 SVGAGI. The CDR3 runs 13 residues. V shed 3 bases and J shed 2 bases, with 7 bases lying between them.

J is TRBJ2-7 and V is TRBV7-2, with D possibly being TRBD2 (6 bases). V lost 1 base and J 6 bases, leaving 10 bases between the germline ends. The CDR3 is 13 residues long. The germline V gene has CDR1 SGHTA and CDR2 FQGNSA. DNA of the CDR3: TGTGCCAGCAGCTTAGACAGGAGGGGCGAGCAGTACTTC. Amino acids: CASSLDRRGEQYF. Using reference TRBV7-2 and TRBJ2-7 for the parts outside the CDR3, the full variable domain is GAGVSQSPSNKVTEKGKDVELRCDPISGHTALYWYRQSLGQGLEFLIYFQGNSAPDKSGLPSDRFSAERTGGSVSTLTIQRTQQEDSAVYLCASSLDRRGEQYFGPGTRLTVT.

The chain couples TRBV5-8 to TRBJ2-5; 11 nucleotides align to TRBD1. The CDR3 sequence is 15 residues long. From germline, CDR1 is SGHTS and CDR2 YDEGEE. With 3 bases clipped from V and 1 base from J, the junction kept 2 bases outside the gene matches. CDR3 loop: CASSWDRGSQETQYF. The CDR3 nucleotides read TGTGCCAGCAGCTGGGACAGGGGGAGCCAAGAGACCCAGTACTTC.

CDR3 protein: CASSPGAVQTLHF. In DNA form, the CDR3 reads TGTGCCAGCAGCCCTGGAGCAGTTCAGACCCTCCACTTT. The V gene is TRBV9, the J gene TRBJ1-6; D gene uncertain. The CDR3 consists of 13 residues. V lost 4 bases and J 14 bases, leaving 16 bases between the germline ends. Germline V lookup: CDR1 SGDLS, CDR2 YYNGEE.

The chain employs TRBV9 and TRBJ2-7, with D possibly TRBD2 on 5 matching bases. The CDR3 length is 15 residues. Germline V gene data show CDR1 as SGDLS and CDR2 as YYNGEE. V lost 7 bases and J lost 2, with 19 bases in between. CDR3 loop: CASGGGSTGAYEQYF. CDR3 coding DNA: TGTGCCAGCGGAGGAGGATCCACTGGGGCCTACGAGCAGTACTTC.

The CDR3 DNA follows: TGCGCCAGCAGCCAAGACGGCAGCGGGAGGGCCACTGAGCAGTTCTTC. It specifies CASSQDGSGRATEQFF. The rearrangement uses TRBV4-3 and TRBJ2-1; TRBD2 matches 10 bases. The V segment lost 0 bases and the J segment 9 bases; nucleotides outside the gene matches: 8. Germline V lookup: CDR1 LGHNA, CDR2 YSLEER. The CDR3 is made up of 16 amino acids.

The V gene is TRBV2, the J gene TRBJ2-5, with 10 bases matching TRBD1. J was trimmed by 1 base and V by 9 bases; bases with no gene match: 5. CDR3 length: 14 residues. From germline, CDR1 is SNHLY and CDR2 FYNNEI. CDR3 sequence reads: CARGRTGGQETQYF. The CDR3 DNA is TGTGCCAGGGGAAGGACAGGGGGCCAAGAGACCCAGTACTTC.

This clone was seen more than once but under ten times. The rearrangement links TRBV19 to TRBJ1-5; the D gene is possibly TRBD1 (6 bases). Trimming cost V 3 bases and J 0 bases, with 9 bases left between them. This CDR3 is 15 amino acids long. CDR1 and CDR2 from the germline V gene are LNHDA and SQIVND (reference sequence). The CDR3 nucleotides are TGTGCCAGTAGTATCGGACAGTATAGCAATCAGCCCCAGCATTTT. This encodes CASSIGQYSNQPQHF. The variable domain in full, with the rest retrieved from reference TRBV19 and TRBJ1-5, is DGGITQSPKYLFRKEGQNVTLSCEQNLNHDAMYWYRQDPGQGLRLIYYSQIVNDFQKGDIAEGYSVSREKKESFPLTVTSAQKNPTAFYLCASSIGQYSNQPQHFGDGTRLSIL.

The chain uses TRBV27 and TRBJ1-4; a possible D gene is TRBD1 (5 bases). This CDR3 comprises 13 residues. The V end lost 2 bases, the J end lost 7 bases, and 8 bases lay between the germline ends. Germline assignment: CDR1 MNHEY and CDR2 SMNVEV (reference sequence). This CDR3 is CASSLVRAEKLFF. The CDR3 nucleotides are TGTGCCAGCAGTTTAGTCAGGGCTGAAAAACTGTTTTTT.

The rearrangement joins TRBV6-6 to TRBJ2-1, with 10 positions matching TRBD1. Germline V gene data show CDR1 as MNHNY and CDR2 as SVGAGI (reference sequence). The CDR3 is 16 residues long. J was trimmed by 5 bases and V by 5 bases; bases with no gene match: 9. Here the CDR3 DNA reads TGTGCCAGCAGTCACGGGACAGGGGATGGGAACAATGAGCAGTTCTTC. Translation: CASSHGTGDGNNEQFF.

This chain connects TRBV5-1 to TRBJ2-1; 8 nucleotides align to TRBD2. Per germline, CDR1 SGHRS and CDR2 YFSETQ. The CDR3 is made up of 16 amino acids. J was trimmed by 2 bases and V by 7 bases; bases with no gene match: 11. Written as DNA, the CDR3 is TGCGCCAGCCGTCCGGTAACTAGCGGCACCTACAATGAGCAGTTCTTC. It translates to CASRPVTSGTYNEQFF.

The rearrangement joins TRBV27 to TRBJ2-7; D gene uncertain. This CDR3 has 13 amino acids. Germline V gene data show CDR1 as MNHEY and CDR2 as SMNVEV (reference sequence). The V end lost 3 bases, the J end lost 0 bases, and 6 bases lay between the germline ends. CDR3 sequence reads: CASSFWGSYEQYF. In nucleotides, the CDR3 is TGTGCCAGCAGTTTTTGGGGCTCCTACGAGCAGTACTTC.

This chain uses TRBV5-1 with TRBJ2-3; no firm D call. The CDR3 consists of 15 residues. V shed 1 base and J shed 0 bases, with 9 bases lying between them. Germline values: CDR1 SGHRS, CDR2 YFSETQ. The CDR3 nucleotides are TGCGCCAGCAGCTTGTCAATAAGTAGCACAGATACGCAGTATTTT. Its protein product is CASSLSISSTDTQYF.

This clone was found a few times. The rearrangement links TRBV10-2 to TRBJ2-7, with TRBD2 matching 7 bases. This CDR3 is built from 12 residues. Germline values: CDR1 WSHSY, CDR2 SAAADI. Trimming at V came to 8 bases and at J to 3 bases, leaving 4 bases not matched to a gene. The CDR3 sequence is CASVSGGYEQYF. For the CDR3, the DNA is TGCGCCAGCGTGTCGGGAGGCTACGAGCAGTACTTC.

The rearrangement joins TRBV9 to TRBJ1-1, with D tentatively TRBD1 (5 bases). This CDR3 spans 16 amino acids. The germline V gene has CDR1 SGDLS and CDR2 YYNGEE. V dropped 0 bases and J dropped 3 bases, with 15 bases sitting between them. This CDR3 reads CASSVERGSWDTEAFF. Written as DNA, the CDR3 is TGTGCCAGCAGCGTAGAAAGGGGCAGTTGGGACACTGAAGCTTTCTTT.

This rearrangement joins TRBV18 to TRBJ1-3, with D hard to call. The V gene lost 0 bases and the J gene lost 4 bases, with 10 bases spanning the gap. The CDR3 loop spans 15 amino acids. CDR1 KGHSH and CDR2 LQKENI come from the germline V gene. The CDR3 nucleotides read TGTGCCAGCTCACCACCGGCTCTGGGGGGAAACACCATATATTTT. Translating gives CASSPPALGGNTIYF. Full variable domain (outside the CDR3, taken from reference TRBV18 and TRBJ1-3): NAGVMQNPRHLVRRRGQEARLRCSPMKGHSHVYWYRQLPEEGLKFMVYLQKENIIDESGMPKERFSAEFPKEGPSILRIQQVVRGDSAAYFCASSPPALGGNTIYFGEGSWLTVV.